This T cell receptor (beta chain) was documented in a study of blood T cell repertoires in COVID-19 (dated by TCRdb to 2020 to 2021). Regarding the research as a whole: The collaborator samples originated in the United States, Italy and Spain and spanned the acute and convalescent phases of COVID-19. The prospective study material was composed of cDNA or gDNA derived from T cells, B-cell-depleted T cells, or PBMCs. HLA class I and class II types, where available, came from metadata supplied by the sample provider rather than from assay-based typing. A freely available public database, intended as a resource for researchers studying the immune response to SARS-CoV-2, is where the repertoires were released. The dataset comprised deeply sampled blood TCRbeta repertoires from subjects exposed to, actively infected with, or recovered from COVID-19. A de-identified subject ID, COVID-19 status, age in years and sex were almost always included in the sample metadata. The samples were drawn from the first 160 participants of the ongoing ImmuneRACE study and from 1,254 subjects provided by 6 global collaborators.

The collaborating institutions used their own protocols to collect whole blood in K2EDTA tubes. For TCRbeta analysis, collaborators shipped samples in one of three forms: frozen whole blood, isolated PBMCs, or DNA extracted from either of those sample types. Summary of the overall study and its limitations: Clinical and demographic metadata were provided uncurated, with the amount varying by source and participant.

With regard to this clone: The antigen it recognizes is unknown. Base qualities are missing; no much larger clone stands one base away.

TCRbeta CDR3 regions were amplified from genomic DNA by means of the immunoSEQ Assay, a bias-controlled multiplex PCR. On the study's bioinformatics: The number of nucleated cells in each sample was estimated by amplification of reference gene primers within the assay. To quantify the absolute abundance of each unique TCRbeta CDR3 rearrangement, sequence reads were collapsed and filtered. For each sample, productive Simpson clonality was calculated by taking the square root of Simpson's diversity index across productive rearrangements. In TCRdb, the immuneACCESS table is reduced to in-frame sequences with V and J assigned. These tables do not hold every clone; where another copy was compared, an unresolved V gene accounts for under half, and the others remain unexplained. That table supplies the V and J calls and clone size; D and trimming were determined from the DNA. Present in this sample are tens of thousands of clones, about 88% of which were seen just once. The ten largest make up roughly 12% of the sample.

Sequences SNHLY (CDR1) and FYNNEI (CDR2) are obtained from the germline V gene. V ends up 10 bases short and J 8 bases short, with an unmatched junction base count of 13. The CDR3 holds 14 amino acids from the cysteine to the phenylalanine. The DNA shown is the 42-base CDR3, in frame from base 1. This receptor was identified in a man in his 70s with active or convalescent COVID-19. The chain employs TRBV2 and TRBJ1-4; TRBD1 fits 7 bases in the junction. Source material: peripheral blood. CDR3 sequence: CAILLQGHGEKLFF. The nucleotide sequence reads as follows: TGTGCCATCCTTTTACAGGGGCACGGCGAAAAACTGTTTTTT.